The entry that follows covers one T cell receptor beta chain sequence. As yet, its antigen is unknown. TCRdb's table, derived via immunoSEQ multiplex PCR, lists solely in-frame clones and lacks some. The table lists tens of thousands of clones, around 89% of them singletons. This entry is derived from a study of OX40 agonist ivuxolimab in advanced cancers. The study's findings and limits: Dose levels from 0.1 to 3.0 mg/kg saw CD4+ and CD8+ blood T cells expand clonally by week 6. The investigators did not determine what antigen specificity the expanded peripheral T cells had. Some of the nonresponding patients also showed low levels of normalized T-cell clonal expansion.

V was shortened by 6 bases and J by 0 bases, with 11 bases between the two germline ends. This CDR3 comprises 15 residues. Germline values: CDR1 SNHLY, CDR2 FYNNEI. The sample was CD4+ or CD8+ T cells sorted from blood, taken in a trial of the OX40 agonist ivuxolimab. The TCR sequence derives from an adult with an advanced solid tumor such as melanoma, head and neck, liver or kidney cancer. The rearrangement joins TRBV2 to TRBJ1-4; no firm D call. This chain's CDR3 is CASRLLRATNEKLFF. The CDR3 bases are TGTGCCAGCAGACTTCTACGGGCAACTAATGAAAAACTGTTTTTT.